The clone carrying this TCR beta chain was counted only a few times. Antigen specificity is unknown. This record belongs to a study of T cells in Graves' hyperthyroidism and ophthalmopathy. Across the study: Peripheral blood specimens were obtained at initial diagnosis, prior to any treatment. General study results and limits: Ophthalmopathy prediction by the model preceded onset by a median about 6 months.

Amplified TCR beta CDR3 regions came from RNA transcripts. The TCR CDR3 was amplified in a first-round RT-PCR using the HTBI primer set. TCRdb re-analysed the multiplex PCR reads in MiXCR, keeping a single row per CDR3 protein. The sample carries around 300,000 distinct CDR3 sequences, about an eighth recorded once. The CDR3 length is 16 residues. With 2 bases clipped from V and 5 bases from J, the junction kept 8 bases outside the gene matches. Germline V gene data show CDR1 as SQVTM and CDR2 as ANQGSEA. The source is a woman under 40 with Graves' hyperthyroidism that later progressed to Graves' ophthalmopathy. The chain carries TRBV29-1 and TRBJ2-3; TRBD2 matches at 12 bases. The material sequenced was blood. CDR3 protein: CSVESRLAGAQDTQYF. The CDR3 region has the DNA TGCAGCGTTGAAAGCAGACTAGCGGGAGCGCAAGATACGCAGTATTTT.